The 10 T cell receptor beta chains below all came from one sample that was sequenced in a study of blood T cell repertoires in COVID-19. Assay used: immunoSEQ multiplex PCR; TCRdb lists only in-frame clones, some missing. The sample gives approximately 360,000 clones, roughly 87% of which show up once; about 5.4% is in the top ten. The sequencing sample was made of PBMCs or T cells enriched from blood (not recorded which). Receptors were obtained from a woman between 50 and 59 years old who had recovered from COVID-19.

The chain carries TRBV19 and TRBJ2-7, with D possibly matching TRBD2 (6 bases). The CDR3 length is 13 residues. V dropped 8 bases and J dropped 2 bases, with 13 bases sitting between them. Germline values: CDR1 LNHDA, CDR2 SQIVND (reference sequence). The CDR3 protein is CASAEGLPYEQYF. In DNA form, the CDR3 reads TGTGCCAGTGCGGAGGGATTACCCTACGAGCAGTACTTC. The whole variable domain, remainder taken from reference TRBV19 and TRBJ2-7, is DGGITQSPKYLFRKEGQNVTLSCEQNLNHDAMYWYRQDPGQGLRLIYYSQIVNDFQKGDIAEGYSVSREKKESFPLTVTSAQKNPTAFYLCASAEGLPYEQYFGPGTRLTVT.

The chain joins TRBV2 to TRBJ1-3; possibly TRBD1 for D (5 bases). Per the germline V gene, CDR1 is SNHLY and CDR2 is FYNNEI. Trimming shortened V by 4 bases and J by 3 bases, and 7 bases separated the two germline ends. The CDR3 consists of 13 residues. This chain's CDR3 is CASSVGVGNTIYF. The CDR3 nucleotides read TGTGCCAGCAGTGTAGGGGTTGGAAACACCATATATTTT.

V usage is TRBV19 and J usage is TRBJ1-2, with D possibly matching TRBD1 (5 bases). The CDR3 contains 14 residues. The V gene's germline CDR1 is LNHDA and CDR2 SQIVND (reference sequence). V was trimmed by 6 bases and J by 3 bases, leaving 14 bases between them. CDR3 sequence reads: CASSELTGDYGYTF. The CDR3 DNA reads TGTGCCAGTAGCGAACTGACGGGGGACTATGGCTACACCTTC.

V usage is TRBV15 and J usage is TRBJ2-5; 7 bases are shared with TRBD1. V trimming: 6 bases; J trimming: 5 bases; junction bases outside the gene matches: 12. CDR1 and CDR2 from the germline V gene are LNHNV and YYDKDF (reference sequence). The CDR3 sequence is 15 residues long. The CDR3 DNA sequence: TGTGCCACCAGAGAGCAAACAGGGGAACAGGAGACCCAGTACTTC. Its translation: CATREQTGEQETQYF.

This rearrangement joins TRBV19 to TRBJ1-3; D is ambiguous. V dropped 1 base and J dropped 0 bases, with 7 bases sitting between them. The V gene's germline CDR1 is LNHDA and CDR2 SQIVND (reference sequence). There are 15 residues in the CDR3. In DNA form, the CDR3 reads TGTGCCAGTAGTATAGCACAGAGCTCTGGAAACACCATATATTTT. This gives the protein CASSIAQSSGNTIYF.

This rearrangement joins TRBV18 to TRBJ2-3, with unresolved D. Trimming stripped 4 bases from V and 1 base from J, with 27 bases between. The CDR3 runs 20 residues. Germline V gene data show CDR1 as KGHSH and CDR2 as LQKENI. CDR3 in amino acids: CASSQTFSPPAPGGTDTQYF. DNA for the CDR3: TGTGCCAGCTCACAGACATTCAGCCCCCCGGCCCCCGGCGGCACAGATACGCAGTATTTT.

The CDR3, as DNA: TGTGCCAGTAGTATAGAAGCGGGACCCTACAATGAGCAGTTCTTC. Amino acids: CASSIEAGPYNEQFF. The V gene is TRBV19, the J gene TRBJ2-1; 7 bases are a match to TRBD2. The CDR3 contains 15 residues. CDR1 LNHDA and CDR2 SQIVND come from the germline V gene (reference sequence). The ends lost 0 bases at V and 2 bases at J; junction bases unmatched: 1.

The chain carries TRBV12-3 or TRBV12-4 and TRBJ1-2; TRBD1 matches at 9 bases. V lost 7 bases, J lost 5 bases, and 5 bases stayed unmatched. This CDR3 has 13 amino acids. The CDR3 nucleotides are TGTGCCAGCACCCGGGACAGGGTTTATGGCTACACCTTC. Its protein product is CASTRDRVYGYTF.

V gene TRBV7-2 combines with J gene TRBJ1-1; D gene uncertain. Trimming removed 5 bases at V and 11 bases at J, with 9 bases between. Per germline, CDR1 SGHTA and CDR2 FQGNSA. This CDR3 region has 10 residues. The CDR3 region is CASSLIEAFF. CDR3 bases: TGTGCCAGCAGCCTAATAGAGGCTTTCTTT.

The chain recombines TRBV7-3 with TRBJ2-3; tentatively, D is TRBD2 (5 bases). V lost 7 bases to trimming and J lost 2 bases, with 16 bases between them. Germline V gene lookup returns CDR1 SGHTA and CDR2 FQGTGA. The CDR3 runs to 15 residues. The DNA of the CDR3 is TGTGCCAGCACCCTAGGACTGGGAAACACAGATACGCAGTATTTT. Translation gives CASTLGLGNTDTQYF.